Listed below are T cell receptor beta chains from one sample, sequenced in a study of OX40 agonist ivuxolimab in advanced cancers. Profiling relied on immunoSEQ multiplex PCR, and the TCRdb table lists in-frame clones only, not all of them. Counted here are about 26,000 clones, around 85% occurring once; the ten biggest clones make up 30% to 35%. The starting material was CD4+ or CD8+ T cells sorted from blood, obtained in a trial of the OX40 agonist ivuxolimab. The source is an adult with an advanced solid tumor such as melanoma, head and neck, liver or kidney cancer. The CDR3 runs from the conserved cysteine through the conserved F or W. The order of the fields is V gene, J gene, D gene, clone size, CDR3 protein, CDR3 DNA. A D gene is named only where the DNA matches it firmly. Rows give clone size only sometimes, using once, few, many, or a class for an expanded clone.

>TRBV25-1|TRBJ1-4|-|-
CASSELEGRDEKLFF
TGTGCCAGCAGTGAATTAGAAGGCAGGGATGAAAAACTGTTTTTT
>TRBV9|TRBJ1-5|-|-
CASSVSGNSNQPQHF
TGTGCCAGCAGCGTATCAGGGAATAGCAATCAGCCCCAGCATTTT
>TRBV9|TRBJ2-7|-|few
CASSGQGYEQYF
TGTGCCAGCAGCGGCCAGGGATACGAGCAGTACTTC
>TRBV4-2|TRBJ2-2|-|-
CASSQDSLHRMSTGELFF
TGTGCCAGCAGCCAAGATTCGTTGCACAGGATGAGCACCGGGGAGCTGTTTTTT
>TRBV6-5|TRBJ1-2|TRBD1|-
CASRSSGTENYGYTF
TGTGCCAGCAGATCCTCCGGGACAGAAAACTATGGCTACACCTTC
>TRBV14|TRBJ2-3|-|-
CASSLSGPSLDTQYF
TGTGCCAGCAGCCTTTCAGGACCCTCTCTAGATACGCAGTATTTT
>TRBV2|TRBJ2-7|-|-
CASRRGTAYEQYF
TGTGCCAGCCGGAGGGGGACAGCATACGAGCAGTACTTC
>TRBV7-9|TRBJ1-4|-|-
CAIPWDGNHEKLFF
TGTGCCATCCCTTGGGACGGGAACCATGAAAAACTGTTTTTT
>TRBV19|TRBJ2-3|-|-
CASSIRAFTDTQYF
TGTGCCAGTAGTATAAGGGCTTTCACAGATACGCAGTATTTT
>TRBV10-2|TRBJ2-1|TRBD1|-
CASSEPGQDYNEQFF
TGCGCCAGCAGTGAGCCCGGACAGGACTACAATGAGCAGTTCTTC
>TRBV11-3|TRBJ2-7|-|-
CASSLDKWSANEQYF
TGTGCCAGCAGCTTAGATAAGTGGTCGGCAAACGAGCAGTACTTC
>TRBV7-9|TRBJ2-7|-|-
CASSSDSLPLSYEQYF
TGTGCCAGCAGCTCAGATAGCCTTCCCCTCTCCTACGAGCAGTACTTC
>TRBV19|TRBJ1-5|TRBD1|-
CASRRRQGRDQPQHF
TGTGCCAGTAGGCGAAGACAGGGGCGGGATCAGCCCCAGCATTTT
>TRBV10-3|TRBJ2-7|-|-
CAISDRRDSYEQYF
TGTGCCATCAGTGATCGGAGAGATAGCTACGAGCAGTACTTC
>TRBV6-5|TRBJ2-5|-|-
CASTPFMGQETQYF
TGTGCCAGCACCCCCTTCATGGGGCAAGAGACCCAGTACTTC
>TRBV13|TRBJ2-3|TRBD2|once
CASKSRIALAGGPDTQYF
TGTGCCAGCAAAAGCAGGATCGCTTTAGCGGGAGGGCCGGATACGCAGTATTTT
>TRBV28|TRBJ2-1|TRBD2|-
CASGQLAGGGNEQFF
TGTGCCAGCGGGCAGCTAGCGGGAGGGGGTAATGAGCAGTTCTTC
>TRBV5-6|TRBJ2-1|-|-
CASSFDRTYNEQFF
TGTGCCAGCAGCTTTGACAGAACCTACAATGAGCAGTTCTTC
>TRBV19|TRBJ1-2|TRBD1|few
CASSAGTGGYTF
TGTGCCAGTAGTGCCGGGACAGGCGGCTACACCTTC
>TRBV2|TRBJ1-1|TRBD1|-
CASRETGGGYTEAFF
TGTGCCAGCAGGGAAACAGGGGGAGGGTACACTGAAGCTTTCTTT
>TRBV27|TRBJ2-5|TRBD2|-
CASSFSSGVQETQYF
TGTGCCAGCAGTTTTTCTAGCGGGGTACAAGAGACCCAGTACTTC
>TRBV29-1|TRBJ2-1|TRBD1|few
CSVGQGAFEQFF
TGCAGCGTGGGACAGGGGGCCTTCGAGCAGTTCTTC
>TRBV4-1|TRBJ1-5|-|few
CASSQDFGGSQPQHF
TGCGCCAGCAGCCAAGATTTCGGCGGGAGTCAGCCCCAGCATTTT
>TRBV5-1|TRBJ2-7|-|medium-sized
CASSLNGGPREEQYF
TGCGCCAGCAGCCTCAACGGGGGCCCGAGGGAAGAGCAGTACTTC
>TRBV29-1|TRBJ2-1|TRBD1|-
CSVADRELFVGYNEQFF
TGCAGCGTCGCCGACAGGGAATTATTTGTTGGGTACAATGAGCAGTTCTTC
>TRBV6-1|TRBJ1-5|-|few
CASSDVSNQPQHF
TGTGCCAGCAGTGATGTTAGCAATCAGCCCCAGCATTTT
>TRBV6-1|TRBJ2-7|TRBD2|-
CASSANPGTSGSRFYEQYF
TGTGCCAGCAGTGCTAACCCCGGGACTAGCGGGAGCCGCTTCTACGAGCAGTACTTC
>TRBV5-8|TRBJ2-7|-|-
CASSLVTYEQYF
TGTGCCAGCAGCTTGGTCACCTACGAGCAGTACTTC
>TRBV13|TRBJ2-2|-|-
CASSLRLSGGELFF
TGTGCCAGCAGCTTACGTCTGTCCGGCGGGGAGCTGTTTTTT
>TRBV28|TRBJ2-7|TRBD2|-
CASSLWREGSEQYF
TGTGCCAGCAGTTTGTGGCGGGAGGGAAGCGAGCAGTACTTC
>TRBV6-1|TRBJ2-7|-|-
CASSEWEQYF
TGTGCCAGCAGTGAATGGGAGCAGTACTTC
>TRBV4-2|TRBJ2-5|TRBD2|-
CASSQDTLAGYETQYF
TGTGCCAGCAGCCAAGATACCCTAGCGGGGTATGAGACCCAGTACTTC
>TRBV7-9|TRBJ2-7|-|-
CASSLPGTSEQYF
TGTGCCAGCAGCTTACCTGGGACAAGCGAGCAGTACTTC
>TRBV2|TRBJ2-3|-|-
CASSEERTDTQYF
TGTGCCAGCAGTGAAGAAAGGACAGATACGCAGTATTTT
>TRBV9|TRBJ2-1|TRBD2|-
CASSVGSREGPYNEQFF
TGTGCCAGCAGCGTAGGGTCGCGGGAGGGCCCCTACAATGAGCAGTTCTTC
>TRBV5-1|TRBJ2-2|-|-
CASSLVREATGELFF
TGCGCCAGCAGCTTGGTCAGGGAAGCGACCGGGGAGCTGTTTTTT
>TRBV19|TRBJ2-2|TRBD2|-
CASSQASSGRAVGELFF
TGTGCCAGTAGTCAAGCTTCTAGCGGGAGGGCTGTCGGGGAGCTGTTTTTT
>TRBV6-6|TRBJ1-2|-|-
CASRQYYGYTF
TGTGCCAGCAGGCAGTATTATGGCTACACCTTC
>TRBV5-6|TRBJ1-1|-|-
CASSLDLNTEAFF
TGTGCCAGCAGCTTGGACCTAAACACTGAAGCTTTCTTT
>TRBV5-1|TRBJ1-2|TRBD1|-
CASSLEGITGGDGYTF
TGCGCCAGCAGCTTGGAGGGCATAACAGGGGGCGATGGCTACACCTTC